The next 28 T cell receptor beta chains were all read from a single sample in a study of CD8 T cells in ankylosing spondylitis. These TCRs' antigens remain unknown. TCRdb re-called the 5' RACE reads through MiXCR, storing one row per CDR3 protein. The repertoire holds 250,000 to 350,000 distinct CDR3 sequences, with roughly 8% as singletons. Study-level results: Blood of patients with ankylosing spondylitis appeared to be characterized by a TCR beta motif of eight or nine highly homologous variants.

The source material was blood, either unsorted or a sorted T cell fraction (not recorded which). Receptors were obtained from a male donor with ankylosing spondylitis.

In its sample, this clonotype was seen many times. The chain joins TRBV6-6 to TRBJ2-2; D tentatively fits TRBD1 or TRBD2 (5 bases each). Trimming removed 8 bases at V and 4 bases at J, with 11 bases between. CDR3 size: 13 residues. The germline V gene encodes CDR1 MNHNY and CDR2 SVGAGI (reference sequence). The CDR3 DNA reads TGTGCCAGCTCGGGGCGACTCACCGGGGAGCTGTTTTTT. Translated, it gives CASSGRLTGELFF.

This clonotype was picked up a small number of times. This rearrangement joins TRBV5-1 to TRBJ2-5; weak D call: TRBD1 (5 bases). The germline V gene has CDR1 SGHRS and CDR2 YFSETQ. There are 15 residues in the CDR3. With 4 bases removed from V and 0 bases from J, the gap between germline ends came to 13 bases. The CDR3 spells CASSPRDRDQETQYF. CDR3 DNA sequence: TGCGCCAGCAGCCCTCGAGACAGAGACCAAGAGACCCAGTACTTC.

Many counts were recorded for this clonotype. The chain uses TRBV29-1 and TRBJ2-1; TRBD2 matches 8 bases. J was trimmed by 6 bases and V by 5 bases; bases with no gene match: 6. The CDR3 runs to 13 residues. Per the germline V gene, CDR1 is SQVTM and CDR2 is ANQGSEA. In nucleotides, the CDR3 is TGCAGCGTTTGTGTGAGCGGGAGCAATGAGCAGTTCTTC. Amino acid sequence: CSVCVSGSNEQFF.

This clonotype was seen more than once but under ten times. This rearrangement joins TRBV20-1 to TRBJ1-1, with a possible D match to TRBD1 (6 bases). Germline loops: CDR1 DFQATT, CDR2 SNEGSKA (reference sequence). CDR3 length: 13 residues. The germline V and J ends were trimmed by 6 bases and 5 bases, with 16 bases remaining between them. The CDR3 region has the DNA TGCAGTGCCCCGGCAGGGGCAGGGACTGAAGCTTTCTTT. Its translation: CSAPAGAGTEAFF.

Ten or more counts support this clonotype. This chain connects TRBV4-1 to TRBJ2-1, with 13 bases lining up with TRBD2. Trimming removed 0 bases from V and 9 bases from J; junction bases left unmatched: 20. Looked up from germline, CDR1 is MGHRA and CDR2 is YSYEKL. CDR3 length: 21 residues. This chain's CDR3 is CASSQDTGLAGDFFWFSEQFF. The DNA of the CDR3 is TGCGCCAGCAGCCAAGATACTGGACTAGCGGGAGACTTTTTCTGGTTCAGTGAGCAGTTCTTC.

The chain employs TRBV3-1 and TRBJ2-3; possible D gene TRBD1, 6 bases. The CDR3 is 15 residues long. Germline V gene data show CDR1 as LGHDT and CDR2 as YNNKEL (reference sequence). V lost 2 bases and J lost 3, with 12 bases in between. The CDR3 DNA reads TGTGCCAGCAGCCAAAGACAGGTTGGAACAGATACGCAGTATTTT. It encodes CASSQRQVGTDTQYF.

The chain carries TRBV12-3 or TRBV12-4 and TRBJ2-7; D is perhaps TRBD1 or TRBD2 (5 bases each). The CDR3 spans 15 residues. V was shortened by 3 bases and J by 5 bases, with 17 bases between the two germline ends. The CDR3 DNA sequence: TGTGCCAGCAGTTTTAGCCCCATAGGGGAGAACGAGCAGTACTTC. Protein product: CASSFSPIGENEQYF.

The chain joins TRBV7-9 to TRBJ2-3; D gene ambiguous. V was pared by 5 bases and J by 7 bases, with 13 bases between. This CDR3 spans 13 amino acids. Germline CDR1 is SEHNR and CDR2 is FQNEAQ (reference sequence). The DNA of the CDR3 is TGTGCCAGCAGCCCGGGCTTGTTAAATACGCAGTATTTT. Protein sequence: CASSPGLLNTQYF.

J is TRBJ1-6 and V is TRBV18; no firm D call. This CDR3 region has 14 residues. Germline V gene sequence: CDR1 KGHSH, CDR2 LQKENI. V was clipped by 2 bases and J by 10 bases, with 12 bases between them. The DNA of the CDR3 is TGTGCCAGCTCACCAGTAGAGGGAGACTCACCCCTCCACTTT. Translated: CASSPVEGDSPLHF.

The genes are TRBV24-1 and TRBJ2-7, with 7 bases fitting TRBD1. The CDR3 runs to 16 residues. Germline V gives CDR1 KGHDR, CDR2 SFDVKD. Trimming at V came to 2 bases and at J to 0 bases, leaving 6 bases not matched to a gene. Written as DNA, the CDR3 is TGTGCCACCAGTGATTCCCCGGGACAGAGCTCCTACGAGCAGTACTTC. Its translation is CATSDSPGQSSYEQYF.

CDR3 protein: CATSDLEANEQFF. CDR3 DNA: TGTGCCACCAGTGATTTGGAGGCCAATGAGCAGTTCTTC. V and J are TRBV24-1 and TRBJ2-1; no definite D call. Germline V CDR1 and CDR2: KGHDR, SFDVKD. Trimming cost V 0 bases and J 6 bases, with 5 bases left between them. The CDR3 runs 13 residues.

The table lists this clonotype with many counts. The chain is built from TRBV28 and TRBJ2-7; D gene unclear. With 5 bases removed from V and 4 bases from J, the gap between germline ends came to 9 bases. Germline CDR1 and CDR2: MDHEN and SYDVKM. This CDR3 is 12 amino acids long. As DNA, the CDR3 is TGTGCCAGCAGTATCGACACTTACGAGCAGTACTTC. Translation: CASSIDTYEQYF.

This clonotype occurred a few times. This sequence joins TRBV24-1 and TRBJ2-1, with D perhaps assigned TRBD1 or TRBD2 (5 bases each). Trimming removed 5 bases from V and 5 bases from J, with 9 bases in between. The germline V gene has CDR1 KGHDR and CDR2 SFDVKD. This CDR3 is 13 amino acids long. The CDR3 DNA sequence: TGTGCCACCAGTGGAGGGGCCGACAATGAGCAGTTCTTC. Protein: CATSGGADNEQFF.

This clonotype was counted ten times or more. The CDR3: CASSFGTGQPQHF. CDR3 nucleotide sequence: TGCGCCAGCAGCTTTGGGACGGGGCAGCCCCAGCATTTT. This chain joins TRBV5-1 and TRBJ1-5, with TRBD1 as a possible D gene (5 bases). Germline V gene lookup returns CDR1 SGHRS and CDR2 YFSETQ. Between the trimmed V and J ends, which lost 2 bases and 7 bases, there was a span of 10 bases. The CDR3 covers 13 residues.

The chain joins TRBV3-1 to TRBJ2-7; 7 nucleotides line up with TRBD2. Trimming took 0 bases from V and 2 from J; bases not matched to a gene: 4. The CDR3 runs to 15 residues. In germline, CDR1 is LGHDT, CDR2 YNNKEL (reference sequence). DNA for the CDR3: TGTGCCAGCAGCCAAGAAGGCGGGAGCCCCTACGAGCAGTACTTC. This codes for CASSQEGGSPYEQYF.

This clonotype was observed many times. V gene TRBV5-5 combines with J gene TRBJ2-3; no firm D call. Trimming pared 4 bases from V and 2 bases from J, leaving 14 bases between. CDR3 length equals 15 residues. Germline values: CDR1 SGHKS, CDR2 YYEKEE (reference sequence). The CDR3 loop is CASSRHGILTDTQYF. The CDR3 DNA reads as TGTGCCAGCAGCCGACACGGAATTCTCACAGATACGCAGTATTTT.

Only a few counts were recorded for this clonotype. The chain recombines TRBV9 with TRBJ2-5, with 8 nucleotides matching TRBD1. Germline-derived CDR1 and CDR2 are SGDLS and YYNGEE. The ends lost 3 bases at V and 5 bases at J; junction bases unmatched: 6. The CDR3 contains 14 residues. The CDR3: CASSAGTGFETQYF. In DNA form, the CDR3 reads TGTGCCAGCAGCGCGGGGACAGGATTCGAGACCCAGTACTTC.

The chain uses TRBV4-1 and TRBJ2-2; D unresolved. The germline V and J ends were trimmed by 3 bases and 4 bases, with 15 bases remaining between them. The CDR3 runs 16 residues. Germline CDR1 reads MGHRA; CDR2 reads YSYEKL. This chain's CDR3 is CASSHQQWVGTGELFF. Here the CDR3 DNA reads TGCGCCAGCAGCCATCAACAGTGGGTGGGCACCGGGGAGCTGTTTTTT.

The CDR3 is CASSLGQENSPLHF. The CDR3 nucleotides read TGTGCCAGCAGCTTAGGACAGGAGAATTCACCCCTCCACTTT. The chain is built from TRBV7-8 and TRBJ1-6, with D tentatively TRBD1 (6 bases). The length of the CDR3 is 14 residues. Germline values: CDR1 SGHVS, CDR2 FQNEAQ. V was pared by 1 base and J by 7 bases, with 8 bases between.

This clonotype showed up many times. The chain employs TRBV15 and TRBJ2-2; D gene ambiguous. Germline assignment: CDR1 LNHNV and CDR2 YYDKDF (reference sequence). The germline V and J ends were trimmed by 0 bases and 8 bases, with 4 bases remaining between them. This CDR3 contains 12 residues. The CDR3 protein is CATSRDLGELFF. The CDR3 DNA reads TGTGCCACCAGCAGAGATCTTGGGGAGCTGTTTTTT. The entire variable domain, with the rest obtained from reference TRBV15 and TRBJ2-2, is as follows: DAMVIQNPRYQVTQFGKPVTLSCSQTLNHNVMYWYQQKSSQAPKLLFHYYDKDFNNEADTPDNFQSRRPNTSFCFLDIRSPGLGDTAMYLCATSRDLGELFFGEGSRLTVL.

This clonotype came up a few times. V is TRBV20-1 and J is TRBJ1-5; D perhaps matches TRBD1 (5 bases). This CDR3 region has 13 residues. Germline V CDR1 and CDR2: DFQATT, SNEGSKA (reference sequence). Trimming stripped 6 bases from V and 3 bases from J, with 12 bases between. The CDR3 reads CSASGTSNQPQHF. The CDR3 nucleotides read TGCAGTGCCAGCGGGACTTCCAATCAGCCCCAGCATTTT.

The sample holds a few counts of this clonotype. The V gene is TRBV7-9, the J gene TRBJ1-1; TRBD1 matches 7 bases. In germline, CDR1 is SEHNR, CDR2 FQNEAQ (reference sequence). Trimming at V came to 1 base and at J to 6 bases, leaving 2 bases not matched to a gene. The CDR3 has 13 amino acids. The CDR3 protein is CASSLEGGPEAFF. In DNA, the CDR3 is TGTGCCAGCAGCTTAGAAGGGGGCCCTGAAGCTTTCTTT.

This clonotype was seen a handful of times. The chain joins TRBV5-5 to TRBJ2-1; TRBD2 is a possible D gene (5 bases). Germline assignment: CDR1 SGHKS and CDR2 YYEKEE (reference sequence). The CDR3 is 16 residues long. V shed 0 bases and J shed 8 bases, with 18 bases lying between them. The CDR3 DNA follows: TGTGCCAGCAGCTTGGTCCCGACCTTCAACGGGGATGAGCAGTTCTTC. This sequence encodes CASSLVPTFNGDEQFF.

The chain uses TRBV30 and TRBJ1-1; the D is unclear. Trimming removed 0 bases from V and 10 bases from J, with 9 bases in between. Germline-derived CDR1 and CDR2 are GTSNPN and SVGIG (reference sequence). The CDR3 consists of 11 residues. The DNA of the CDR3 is TGTGCCTGGAGTGTACCGCCAGTAGCTTTCTTT. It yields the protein CAWSVPPVAFF.

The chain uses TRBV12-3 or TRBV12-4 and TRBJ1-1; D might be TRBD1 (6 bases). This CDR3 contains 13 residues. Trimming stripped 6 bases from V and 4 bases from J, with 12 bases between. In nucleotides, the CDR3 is TGTGCCAGCAGAGAGGCAGGGGCCACTGAAGCTTTCTTT. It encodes CASREAGATEAFF.

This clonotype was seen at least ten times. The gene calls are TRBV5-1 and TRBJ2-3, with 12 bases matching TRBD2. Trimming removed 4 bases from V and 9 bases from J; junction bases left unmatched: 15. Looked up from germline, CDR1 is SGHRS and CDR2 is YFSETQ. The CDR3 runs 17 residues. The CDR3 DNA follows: TGCGCCAGCAGCCCCGGACTAGCGGGGCCATTCATGAGGACGCAGTATTTT. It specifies CASSPGLAGPFMRTQYF.

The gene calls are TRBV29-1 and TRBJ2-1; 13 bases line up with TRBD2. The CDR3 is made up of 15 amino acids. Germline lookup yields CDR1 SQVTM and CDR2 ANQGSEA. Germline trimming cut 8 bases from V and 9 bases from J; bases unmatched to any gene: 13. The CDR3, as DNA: TGCAGCACCGGAGGACTAGCGGGAGATGGGACTGAGCAGTTCTTC. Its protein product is CSTGGLAGDGTEQFF.

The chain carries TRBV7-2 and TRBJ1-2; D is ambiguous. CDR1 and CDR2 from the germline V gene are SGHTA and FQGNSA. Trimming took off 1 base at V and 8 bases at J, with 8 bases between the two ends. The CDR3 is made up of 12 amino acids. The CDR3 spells CASSLDVSGYTF. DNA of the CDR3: TGTGCCAGCAGCTTAGACGTAAGCGGCTACACCTTC.